A single sample is the source of the 29 T cell receptor beta chains below, sequenced in a study of T cells in Graves' hyperthyroidism and ophthalmopathy. Amplified TCR beta CDR3 regions came from RNA transcripts. RT-PCR in the first round (using the HTBI primer set) targeted the TCR CDR3. TCRdb analysed the multiplex PCR reads with MiXCR anew, one entry per CDR3 protein. This sample has 450,000 to 500,000 distinct CDR3 sequences; about 20% occur once, and the top ten carry approximately 49%. Sequenced: blood. The receptors come from a woman aged 70-85 years with Graves' ophthalmopathy.

V gene TRBV4-3 combines with J gene TRBJ1-1, with D unclear. CDR1 and CDR2 (germline): LGHNA, YSLEER. The length of the CDR3 is 14 residues. V was clipped by 1 base and J by 7 bases, with 13 bases between them. The CDR3 nucleotides are TGCGCCAGCAGCCAAGGTATAGACCCCTATGAAGCTTTCTTT. This codes for CASSQGIDPYEAFF.

The genes are TRBV5-1 and TRBJ1-4, with 8 bases matching TRBD1. The CDR3 sequence is 13 residues long. V dropped 7 bases and J dropped 8; count of bases not matched to a gene: 7. Germline CDR1 is SGHRS and CDR2 is YFSETQ. The CDR3 sequence: CASASTGVEKLFF. The DNA of the CDR3 is TGCGCCAGCGCCTCGACAGGGGTGGAAAAACTGTTTTTT.

The gene calls are TRBV6-1 and TRBJ1-5; D is uncertain. Germline V gene data show CDR1 as MNHNS and CDR2 as SASEGT. The V gene lost 2 bases and the J gene lost 3 bases, with 14 bases spanning the gap. The CDR3 is 16 amino acids. In DNA form, the CDR3 reads TGTGCCAGCAGTGAATCGAACCTGATCGCCAATCAGCCCCAGCATTTT. Amino acids: CASSESNLIANQPQHF.

This clonotype was observed a few times. This chain uses TRBV20-1 with TRBJ2-7, with D possibly matching TRBD2 (6 bases). CDR1 and CDR2 from the germline V gene are DFQATT and SNEGSKA (reference sequence). The CDR3 contains 13 residues. Trimming pared 7 bases from V and 2 bases from J, leaving 15 bases between. CDR3: CSVPPGLPYEQYF. In DNA form, the CDR3 reads TGCAGTGTCCCGCCGGGACTTCCCTACGAGCAGTACTTC.

This clonotype has at least ten counts. This rearrangement joins TRBV6-5 to TRBJ2-5, with 10 nucleotides matching TRBD1. The trim removed 2 bases at V and 4 bases at J, leaving 4 bases unmatched. The germline gives CDR1 MNHEY, CDR2 SVGAGI. The CDR3 runs 15 residues. The CDR3 coding sequence is TGTGCCAGCAGTTACGGGACAGGGGTTGTAGAGACCCAGTACTTC. Translating it yields CASSYGTGVVETQYF.

The table lists this clonotype with a few counts. The CDR3 DNA reads as TGTGCCAGCAGAGCCGACATCGGGTATGGCTACACCTTC. Its protein is CASRADIGYGYTF. The chain couples TRBV6-1 to TRBJ1-2; D remains ambiguous. The germline V gene has CDR1 MNHNS and CDR2 SASEGT. V was clipped by 6 bases and J by 5 bases, with 13 bases between them. The CDR3 runs to 13 residues.

CDR3 nucleotides: TGTGCCTGGAGTGTATCAGGGGGCATAGAGACCCAGTACTTC. This encodes CAWSVSGGIETQYF. J is TRBJ2-5 and V is TRBV30; 8 bases align to TRBD1. J lost 4 bases, V lost 0 bases, and 4 bases had no gene match. CDR1 is GTSNPN and CDR2 is SVGIG in the germline V gene (reference sequence). The CDR3 has 14 residues.

The chain employs TRBV5-1 and TRBJ2-7; unclear D gene. Germline V lookup: CDR1 SGHRS, CDR2 YFSETQ. The ends were cut back, 1 base at V and 7 bases at J, with 21 bases in the middle. The CDR3 runs 16 residues. CDR3 amino acids: CASSLRQDRPTLEQYF. Written as DNA, the CDR3 is TGCGCCAGCAGCTTGAGGCAGGACCGACCTACGTTAGAGCAGTACTTC. The whole variable domain, filled in from reference TRBV5-1 and TRBJ2-7, reads KAGVTQTPRYLIKTRGQQVTLSCSPISGHRSVSWYQQTPGQGLQFLFEYFSETQRNKGNFPGRFSGRQFSNSRSEMNVSTLELGDSALYLCASSLRQDRPTLEQYFGPGTRLTVT.

This chain links TRBV20-1 with TRBJ2-6, with unresolved D. The germline V gene has CDR1 DFQATT and CDR2 SNEGSKA (reference sequence). Between the trimmed V and J ends, which lost 7 bases and 3 bases, there was a span of 10 bases. The CDR3 loop spans 13 amino acids. CDR3 sequence: CSVKAFGANVLTF. CDR3 DNA sequence: TGCAGTGTTAAGGCATTTGGGGCCAACGTCCTGACTTTC.

There are many counts of this clonotype. The chain combines TRBV7-2 with TRBJ1-1; D is unresolved. The CDR3 has 13 amino acids. V gave up 5 bases and J gave up 7 bases, with 14 bases separating them. The V gene's germline CDR1 is SGHTA and CDR2 FQGNSA. The CDR3 spells CASSHGRLHEAFF. CDR3 DNA sequence: TGTGCCAGCAGCCATGGACGGCTGCATGAAGCTTTCTTT. Complete variable domain (other parts from reference TRBV7-2 and TRBJ1-1): GAGVSQSPSNKVTEKGKDVELRCDPISGHTALYWYRQSLGQGLEFLIYFQGNSAPDKSGLPSDRFSAERTGGSVSTLTIQRTQQEDSAVYLCASSHGRLHEAFFGQGTRLTVV.

This clonotype was counted between two and nine times. The chain employs TRBV20-1 and TRBJ2-7; TRBD2 might be the D (6 bases). This CDR3 comprises 13 residues. The ends were cut back, 2 bases at V and 4 bases at J, with 12 bases in the middle. Looked up from germline, CDR1 is DFQATT and CDR2 is SNEGSKA (reference sequence). The CDR3 reads CSARRTSSYEQYF. Here the CDR3 DNA reads TGCAGTGCTAGAAGAACTAGCAGTTACGAGCAGTACTTC.

The chain links TRBV4-1 to TRBJ1-1, with TRBD1 identical over 8 bases. Germline loops: CDR1 MGHRA, CDR2 YSYEKL. This CDR3 has 16 amino acids. With V trimmed by 2 bases and J by 4 bases, 9 bases remained unmatched. The CDR3 sequence is CASSQSTGATITEAFF. The CDR3 bases are TGCGCCAGCAGCCAATCGACAGGGGCGACGATCACTGAAGCTTTCTTT.

This clonotype was counted at least ten times. The V gene is TRBV11-2, the J gene TRBJ2-3; no clear D gene. CDR3 length: 11 amino acids. V was shortened by 0 bases and J by 6 bases, with 1 base between the two germline ends. CDR1 and CDR2 (germline): SGHAT, FQNNGV. DNA for the CDR3: TGTGCCAGCAGCTTAGACGATACGCAGTATTTT. Translating gives CASSLDDTQYF. The full variable domain, with the rest looked up from reference TRBV11-2 and TRBJ2-3, is EAGVAQSPRYKIIEKRQSVAFWCNPISGHATLYWYQQILGQGPKLLIQFQNNGVVDDSQLPKDRFSAERLKGVDSTLKIQPAKLEDSAVYLCASSLDDTQYFGPGTRLTVL.

V is TRBV2 and J is TRBJ2-4; D is possibly TRBD1 (5 bases). The CDR3 contains 13 residues. Germline V gene sequence: CDR1 SNHLY, CDR2 FYNNEI. Trimming removed 8 bases at V and 13 bases at J, with 21 bases between. The CDR3: CASGAGAVNTQYF. The CDR3 nucleotides are TGTGCCAGCGGGGCAGGAGCCGTTAACACACAGTACTTC.

This clonotype came up many times. The chain uses TRBV7-9 and TRBJ2-1, with 9 positions matching TRBD2. After removal of 5 bases from V and 7 bases from J, the junction contained 9 bases not matched to a gene. The CDR3 has 15 residues. Germline CDR1 SEHNR, CDR2 FQNEAQ (reference sequence). The DNA for the CDR3 is TGTGCCAGCAGCGGAAGCGGGAGGTCTATGAATGAGCAGTTCTTC. It specifies CASSGSGRSMNEQFF.

This chain links TRBV6-2 or TRBV6-3 with TRBJ1-2, with unresolved D. Germline assignment: CDR1 MNHEY and CDR2 SVGEGT. V was pared by 5 bases and J by 0 bases, with 10 bases between. The CDR3 consists of 14 residues. CDR3 sequence: CASSVSTPNYGYTF. CDR3 DNA: TGTGCCAGCAGTGTGTCTACCCCTAACTATGGCTACACCTTC.

In this sample, this clonotype turned up a few times. The chain links TRBV7-8 to TRBJ2-2; 9 nucleotides match TRBD2. Germline-derived CDR1 and CDR2 are SGHVS and FQNEAQ. CDR3 length: 17 residues. V shed 4 bases and J 7 bases; nucleotides not matched to a gene: 13. The CDR3 DNA sequence: TGTGCCAGCAGCTCCCTTGGAGCGGGAGGAAAAAGCGGGGAGCTGTTTTTT. Its translation: CASSSLGAGGKSGELFF.

This clonotype was picked up a small number of times. The V and J genes are TRBV6-1 and TRBJ1-5, with D uncertain. The germline V gene has CDR1 MNHNS and CDR2 SASEGT. The CDR3 runs 16 residues. Deletions cut 5 bases from V and 1 base from J, with 15 bases between. CDR3 in amino acids: CASSRLGLGSNQPQHF. The CDR3 DNA is TGTGCCAGCAGTCGACTAGGGTTGGGCAGCAATCAGCCCCAGCATTTT.

Ten or more counts support this clonotype. The chain recombines TRBV6-5 with TRBJ2-2; D is undetermined. CDR3 length equals 14 residues. Germline values: CDR1 MNHEY, CDR2 SVGAGI. V lost 0 bases, J lost 7 bases, and 9 bases lay in between. Here the CDR3 DNA reads TGTGCCAGCAGTTACTCGTTAGGGATCGGGGAGCTGTTTTTT. As protein: CASSYSLGIGELFF.

The sample holds many counts of this clonotype. V usage is TRBV20-1 and J usage is TRBJ2-3; D is unclear. Trimming removed 6 bases from V and 0 bases from J, with 13 bases in between. There are 14 residues in the CDR3. Germline values: CDR1 DFQATT, CDR2 SNEGSKA (reference sequence). CDR3 amino acids: CSARGDTSTDTQYF. CDR3 DNA: TGCAGTGCCCGAGGTGACACCAGCACAGATACGCAGTATTTT.

Many counts were recorded for this clonotype. DNA for the CDR3: TGTGCCAGCAGTTTGACATTCGGAAACTATGGCTACACCTTC. Protein: CASSLTFGNYGYTF. This chain links TRBV27 with TRBJ1-2, with D hard to call. V gave up 3 bases and J gave up 2 bases, with 10 bases separating them. The CDR3 is made up of 14 amino acids. The germline V gene encodes CDR1 MNHEY and CDR2 SMNVEV (reference sequence).

The table lists this clonotype with many counts. The V gene is TRBV12-3 or TRBV12-4, the J gene TRBJ1-1; 9 positions match TRBD1. V shed 10 bases, J shed 11 bases, and the junction held 11 bases outside the gene matches. The CDR3 is 12 residues long. The CDR3: CAIHTGTGRAFF. CDR3 bases: TGTGCCATACACACCGGGACAGGGCGTGCTTTCTTT.

V gene TRBV7-2 combines with J gene TRBJ1-4; the D is unclear. The CDR3 runs to 11 residues. Germline CDR1 and CDR2: SGHTA and FQGNSA. V lost 10 bases to trimming and J lost 5 bases, with 8 bases between them. The CDR3 DNA reads as TGTGCCAAAAGATTAAATGAAAAACTGTTTTTT. It codes for CAKRLNEKLFF.

The chain has TRBV18 and TRBJ1-4; no clear D. Trimming removed 6 bases at V and 6 bases at J, with 11 bases between. The CDR3 covers 13 residues. Germline V gene sequence: CDR1 KGHSH, CDR2 LQKENI. This CDR3 reads CASSTRRDEKLFF. The CDR3 bases are TGTGCCAGCTCGACACGGCGCGATGAAAAACTGTTTTTT.

The J gene is TRBJ2-1, the V gene TRBV24-1; TRBD2 is a possible D gene (6 bases). Germline V gene data show CDR1 as KGHDR and CDR2 as SFDVKD. The CDR3 is made up of 12 amino acids. Trimming left V 10 bases short and J 11 bases short, with 17 bases between. CDR3 residues: CATQTPGGKQFF. CDR3 coding DNA: TGTGCCACGCAGACCCCTGGGGGGAAGCAGTTCTTC.

In nucleotides, the CDR3 is TGTGCCTGGAGTGCAGGGGTCGAAAACATTCAGTACTTC. Its translation is CAWSAGVENIQYF. The rearrangement links TRBV30 to TRBJ2-4; tentative D call: TRBD1 (6 bases). V lost 1 base and J 5 bases, leaving 9 bases between the germline ends. Germline CDR1 GTSNPN, CDR2 SVGIG (reference sequence). The CDR3 totals 13 residues.

This chain links TRBV7-9 with TRBJ1-2; D call uncertain. This CDR3 is 10 amino acids long. V gave up 7 bases and J gave up 8 bases, with 8 bases separating them. Germline loops: CDR1 SEHNR, CDR2 FQNEAQ (reference sequence). This CDR3 is CASNPQGYTF. The CDR3 region has the DNA TGTGCCAGCAACCCCCAGGGCTACACCTTC.

V gene TRBV6-4 combines with J gene TRBJ1-2; no definite D call. Trimming removed 8 bases from V and 1 base from J, with 20 bases in between. The CDR3 has 16 residues. Germline lookup yields CDR1 MRHNA and CDR2 SNTAGT. As DNA, the CDR3 is TGTGCCAGCGATCTCTGGAAGGGCAACTTTAACTATGGCTACACCTTC. Translated: CASDLWKGNFNYGYTF.

CDR3 in amino acids: CASSFRDSNEKLFF. CDR3 DNA: TGTGCCAGCAGCTTCCGGGACAGTAATGAAAAACTGTTTTTT. The rearrangement joins TRBV7-2 to TRBJ1-4, with 7 bases that match TRBD1. Trimming at V came to 3 bases and at J to 4 bases, leaving 2 bases not matched to a gene. The CDR3 spans 14 residues. The germline CDR1 and CDR2 sequences are SGHTA and FQGNSA.